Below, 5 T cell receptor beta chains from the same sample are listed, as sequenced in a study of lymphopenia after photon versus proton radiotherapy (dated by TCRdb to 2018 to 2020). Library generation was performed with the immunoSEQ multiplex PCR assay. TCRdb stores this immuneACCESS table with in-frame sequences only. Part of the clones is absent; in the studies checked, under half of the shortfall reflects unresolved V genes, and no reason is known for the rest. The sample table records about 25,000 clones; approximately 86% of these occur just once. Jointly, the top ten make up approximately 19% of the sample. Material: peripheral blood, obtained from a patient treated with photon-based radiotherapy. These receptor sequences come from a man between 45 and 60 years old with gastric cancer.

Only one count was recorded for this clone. CDR3 nucleotides: TGCGCCAGCAGCGTCCAGGGAGTCTACGAGCAGTACTTC. As protein: CASSVQGVYEQYF. The V and J genes are TRBV5-1 and TRBJ2-7, with D perhaps given as TRBD1 or TRBD2 (5 bases each). CDR3 length: 13 residues. The germline V gene encodes CDR1 SGHRS and CDR2 YFSETQ. V shed 4 bases and J shed 3 bases, with 11 bases lying between them.

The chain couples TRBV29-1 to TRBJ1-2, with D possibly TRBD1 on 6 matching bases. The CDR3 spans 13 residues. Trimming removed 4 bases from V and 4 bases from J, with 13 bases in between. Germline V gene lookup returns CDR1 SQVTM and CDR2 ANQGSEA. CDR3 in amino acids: CSVGGGPSYGYTF. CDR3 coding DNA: TGCAGCGTTGGAGGGGGACCTTCCTATGGCTACACCTTC.

DNA for the CDR3: TGTGCCAGCAGCTTAGTACTTAGGCGGACCGGGGAGCTGTTTTTT. This codes for CASSLVLRRTGELFF. V usage is TRBV11-2 and J usage is TRBJ2-2; D uncertain. Trimming shortened V by 1 base and J by 5 bases, and 11 bases separated the two germline ends. CDR3 length equals 15 residues. Germline values: CDR1 SGHAT, CDR2 FQNNGV.

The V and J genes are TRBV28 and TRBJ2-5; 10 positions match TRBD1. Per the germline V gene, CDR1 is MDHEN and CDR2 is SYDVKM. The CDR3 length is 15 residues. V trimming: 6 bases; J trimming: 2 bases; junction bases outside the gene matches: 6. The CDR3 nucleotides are TGTGCCAGCAGCCTCGGACAGGGGGGACAAGAGACCCAGTACTTC. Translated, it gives CASSLGQGGQETQYF.

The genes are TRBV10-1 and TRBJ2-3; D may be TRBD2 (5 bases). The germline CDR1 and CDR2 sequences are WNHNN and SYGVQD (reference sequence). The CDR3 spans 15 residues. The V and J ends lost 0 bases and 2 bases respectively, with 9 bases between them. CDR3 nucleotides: TGCGCCAGCAGTGAGTCGGTAGCGAACACAGATACGCAGTATTTT. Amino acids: CASSESVANTDTQYF.